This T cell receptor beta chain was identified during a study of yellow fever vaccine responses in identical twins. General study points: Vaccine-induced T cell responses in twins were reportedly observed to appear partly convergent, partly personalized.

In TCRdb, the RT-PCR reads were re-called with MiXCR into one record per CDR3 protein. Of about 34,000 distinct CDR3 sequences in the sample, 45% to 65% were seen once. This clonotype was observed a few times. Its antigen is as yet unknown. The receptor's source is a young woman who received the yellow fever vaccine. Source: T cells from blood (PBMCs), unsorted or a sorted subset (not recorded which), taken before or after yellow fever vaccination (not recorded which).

The CDR3 here is CAIRGLKETQYF. The CDR3 nucleotides are TGTGCCATCAGGGGACTAAAAGAGACCCAGTACTTC. V gene TRBV10-3 combines with J gene TRBJ2-5; 7 bases are a match to TRBD2. The V gene end was trimmed by 6 bases and the J gene end by 3 bases; junction bases not matched to a gene: 1. The CDR3 sequence is 12 residues long. Germline CDR1 ENHRY, CDR2 SYGVKD.